Detailed here is one TCR beta chain. Antigen: not known. The data were obtained in a study of OX40 agonist ivuxolimab in advanced cancers. Study-wide context: Ivuxolimab, which is an agonistic anti-OX40 (CD134) antibody, was administered to the patients. Study observations and caveats: In the 0.1 to 3.0 mg/kg range, CD4+ and CD8+ blood T cells had expanded clonally by week 6. Researchers report that CD8+ T cells had, on average, more expanded clones than CD4+.

The germline CDR1 and CDR2 sequences are KGHSH and LQKENI. The V segment lost 6 bases and the J segment 2 bases; nucleotides outside the gene matches: 7. CDR3 length: 16 residues. Produced via immunoSEQ multiplex PCR; TCRdb's table is partial and in-frame only. Here the sample spans over 90,000 clones, roughly nine tenths being singletons. The sampling schedule covered blood at baseline, cycle 4 day 1, and cycle 7 day 1. Sequenced material: CD4+ or CD8+ T cells sorted from blood, taken in a trial of the OX40 agonist ivuxolimab. The clonotype was recovered from an adult with an advanced solid tumor such as melanoma, head and neck, liver or kidney cancer. The chain carries TRBV18 and TRBJ2-1, with 10 positions matching TRBD2. Written as DNA, the CDR3 is TGTGCCAGCTCGCGTACCGGGACTAGCGCCTACAATGAGCAGTTCTTC. Protein sequence: CASSRTGTSAYNEQFF.